A single T cell receptor beta chain is shown here with its context. CDR1 and CDR2 (germline): SGDLS, YYNGEE. CDR3 length equals 16 residues. Trimming stripped 0 bases from V and 1 base from J, with 11 bases between. The sample belongs to a study of blood T cell repertoires in COVID-19. Study summary: Nucleic acid was either cDNA or gDNA, and it came from T cells, B-cell-depleted T cells, or PBMCs.

Libraries were prepared by immunoSEQ multiplex PCR; TCRdb keeps only in-frame clonotypes and omits some of them. The table has about 18,000 clones, 81% seen once. The material sequenced was peripheral blood. The chain combines TRBV9 with TRBJ2-1, with D hard to call. This clonotype was sampled from a man aged 35 to 55 with active or convalescent COVID-19. CDR3 sequence (DNA): TGTGCCAGCAGCGTAGGACTCGCTATTTCCTACAATGAGCAGTTCTTC. Translating it yields CASSVGLAISYNEQFF.